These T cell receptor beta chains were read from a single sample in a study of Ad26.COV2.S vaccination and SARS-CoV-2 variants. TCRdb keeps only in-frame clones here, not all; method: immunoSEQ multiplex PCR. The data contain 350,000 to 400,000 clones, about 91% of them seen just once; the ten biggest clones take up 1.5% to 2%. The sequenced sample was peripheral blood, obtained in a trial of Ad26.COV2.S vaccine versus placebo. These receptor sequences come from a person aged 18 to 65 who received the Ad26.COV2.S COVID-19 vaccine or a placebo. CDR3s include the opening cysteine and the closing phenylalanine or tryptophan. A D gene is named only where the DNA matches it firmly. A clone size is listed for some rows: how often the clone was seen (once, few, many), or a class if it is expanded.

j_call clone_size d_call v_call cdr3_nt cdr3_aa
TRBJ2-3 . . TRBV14 TGTGCCAGCAGCCAAGATCAAGGACCAGATACGCAGTATTTT CASSQDQGPDTQYF
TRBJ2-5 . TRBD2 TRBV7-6 TGTGCCAGCAGCTTAGGGGCTAGCGGGAGGATAGAGACCCAGTACTTC CASSLGASGRIETQYF
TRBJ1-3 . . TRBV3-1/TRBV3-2 TGTGCCAGCAGCATAACGGCGGACCATCTACAAGGCGGAAACACCATATATTTT CASSITADHLQGGNTIYF
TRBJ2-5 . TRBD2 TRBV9 TGTGCCAGCAGCGTAGGGACTAGCGGCGGAGAGACCCAGTACTTC CASSVGTSGGETQYF
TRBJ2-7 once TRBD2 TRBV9 TGTGCCAGCAGCGTAGCGAGTAGCGGGAGCTACGAGCAGTACTTC CASSVASSGSYEQYF
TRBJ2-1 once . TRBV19 TGTGCCAGTAGCCCCTCGCCCCCCGGAGAGCAGTTCTTC CASSPSPPGEQFF
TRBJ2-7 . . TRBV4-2 TGTGCCAGCAGCCAAGATAAGGGCCCCTACGAGCAGTACTTC CASSQDKGPYEQYF
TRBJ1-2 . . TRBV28 TGTGCCAGCAGTTCCATTCAATATGGCTACACCTTC CASSSIQYGYTF
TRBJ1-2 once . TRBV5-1 TGCGCCAGCAGCTTGGGGACGGTTTATGGCTACACCTTC CASSLGTVYGYTF
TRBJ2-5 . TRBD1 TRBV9 TGTGCCAGCAGCGTAGGAACCCTGGACAGGGGTTTAGAGACCCAGTACTTC CASSVGTLDRGLETQYF
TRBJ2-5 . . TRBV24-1 TGTGCCACCAGTGCTGAGGGACGGGAGACCCAGTACTTC CATSAEGRETQYF
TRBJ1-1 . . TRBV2 TGTGCCAGCAGCGAGAGACCGATGAACACTGAAGCTTTCTTT CASSERPMNTEAFF
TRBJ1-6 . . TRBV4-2 TGTGCCAGCAGCCAAGATCCCCCATCTGAATACGTGGCCCAAGATTCACCCCTCCACTTT CASSQDPPSEYVAQDSPLHF
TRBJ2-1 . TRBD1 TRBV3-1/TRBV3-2 TGTGCCAGCAGCCAAGAGACAGGGGCTTACAATGAGCAGTTCTTC CASSQETGAYNEQFF
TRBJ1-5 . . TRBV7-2 TGTGCCAGCAGCTTAGGGGCGGGAAATCAGCCCCAGCATTTT CASSLGAGNQPQHF
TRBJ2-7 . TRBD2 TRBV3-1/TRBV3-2 TGTGCCAGCAGCTATAGCGGGAGCTACGAGCAGTACTTC CASSYSGSYEQYF
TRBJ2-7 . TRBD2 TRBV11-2 TGTGCCAGCAGGGGACTAGCGGGAGGTTCCTACGAGCAGTACTTC CASRGLAGGSYEQYF
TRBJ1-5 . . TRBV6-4 TGTGCCAGCGCTCGGACAGAAGATCAGCCCCAGCATTTT CASARTEDQPQHF
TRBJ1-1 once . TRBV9 TGTGCCAGCAGCTTCGAGACCAACACTGAAGCTTTCTTT CASSFETNTEAFF
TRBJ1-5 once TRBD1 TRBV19 TGTGCCAGTAGTATCTCAGGGGGCGTAAGCAATCAGCCCCAGCATTTT CASSISGGVSNQPQHF
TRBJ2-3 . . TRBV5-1 TGCGCCAGCAGCTTGGACCCAGGGGGGGTTAAAGATACGCAGTATTTT CASSLDPGGVKDTQYF
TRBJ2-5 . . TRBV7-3 TGTGCCAGCAGCCCCGGGCGGTTTCGGGATAGACAAGAGACCCAGTACTTC CASSPGRFRDRQETQYF
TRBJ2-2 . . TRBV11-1 TGTGCCAGCAGCTTAGGCGGAGCGAACACCGGGGAGCTGTTTTTT CASSLGGANTGELFF
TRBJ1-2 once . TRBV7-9 TGTGCCAGCAGCTTAGAGGCGCACTATGGCTACACCTTC CASSLEAHYGYTF
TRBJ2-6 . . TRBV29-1 TGCAGCGTTAGGGAGGCTGGGGCCAACGTCCTGACTTTC CSVREAGANVLTF
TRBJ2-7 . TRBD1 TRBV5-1 TGCGCCAGCAATAGGGCAGGGGGCAGCTACGAGCAGTACTTC CASNRAGGSYEQYF
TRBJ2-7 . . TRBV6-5 TGTGCCAGCACGGGGGGCGGTTACTACGAGCAGTACTTC CASTGGGYYEQYF
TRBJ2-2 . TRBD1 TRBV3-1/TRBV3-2 TGTGCCAGCAGCCAAGGGACAGGGATGAACACCGGGGAGCTGTTTTTT CASSQGTGMNTGELFF
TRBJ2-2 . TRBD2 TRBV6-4 TGTGCCAGCAATCGACTAGCGGAGTCACACACCGGGGAGCTGTTTTTT CASNRLAESHTGELFF
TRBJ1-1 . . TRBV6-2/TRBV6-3 TGTGCCAGCAGCTCGGGACACAGTACTTTAAACACTGAAGCTTTCTTT CASSSGHSTLNTEAFF
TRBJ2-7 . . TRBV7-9 TGTGCCAGCAGCCTAAGGGGACTTCTCTCCTACGAGCAGTACTTC CASSLRGLLSYEQYF
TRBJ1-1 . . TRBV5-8 TGTGCCAGCAGCTCCCGGGCGGGGGACATAAGTCCGAACACTGAAGCTTTCTTT CASSSRAGDISPNTEAFF
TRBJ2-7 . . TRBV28 TGTGCCAGCAGTGAAGGGGGTATTGATTACGAGCAGTACTTC CASSEGGIDYEQYF
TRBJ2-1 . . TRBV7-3 TGTGCCAGCAGCTTGGGAGACTCCAAATACAATGAGCAGTTCTTC CASSLGDSKYNEQFF
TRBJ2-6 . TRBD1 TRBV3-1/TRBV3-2 TGTGCCAGCAGCCAGGCGCCGGGACAGGGATCTGGGGCCAACGTCCTGACTTTC CASSQAPGQGSGANVLTF
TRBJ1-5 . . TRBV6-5 TGTGCCAGCCTGAGGGTAGGGCAGGGCAATCAGCCCCAGCATTTT CASLRVGQGNQPQHF
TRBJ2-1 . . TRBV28 TGTGCCAGCAGTTTAAAACATATCAATGAGCAGTTCTTC CASSLKHINEQFF